This T cell receptor beta chain appears in the sequencing data of a study of blood T cell repertoires in COVID-19 (dated by TCRdb to the early 2020s). Background on the whole study: Samples covering the acute and convalescent phases of COVID-19 were provided by collaborators in the United States, Italy and Spain. Subjects who had been exposed to COVID-19, were actively infected with it, or had recovered from it provided the deeply sampled blood TCRbeta repertoires that made up the dataset. The material from the prospective study consisted of cDNA or gDNA derived from T cells, B-cell-depleted T cells, or PBMCs. The repertoires were made available in a free public database intended to serve as a resource for research on the immune response to SARS-CoV-2. Where available, HLA class I and class II types were taken from metadata supplied by the sample provider and were not determined by assay-based typing. The samples were drawn from the first 160 participants of the ongoing ImmuneRACE study and from over a thousand subjects provided by 6 global collaborators. Sample metadata almost always included a de-identified subject ID, COVID-19 status, age in years and sex.

As for this clone: Its antigen specificity is not known. Base qualities were left out, and no much larger clone turns up one base away.

The immunoSEQ Assay, a bias-controlled multiplex PCR, was used to amplify TCRbeta CDR3 regions from genomic DNA. In the paper's pipeline: Within the assay, amplification of reference gene primers was used to estimate how many nucleated cells each sample contained. To quantify the absolute abundance of each unique TCRbeta CDR3 rearrangement, sequence reads were collapsed and filtered. For each sample, productive Simpson clonality was calculated as the square root of Simpson's diversity index across productive rearrangements. The immuneACCESS repertoire file appears here via TCRdb, limited to in-frame rearrangements. These files lack a portion of the clones; in checked studies, under half of the deficit traces to unresolved V genes, and the cause of the others is not known. That table gives V, J and clone size, and the DNA gave D and trimming. The table for this sample lists under 50,000 clones; about 88% of them were counted only once. The top ten clonotypes cover around 36% of the sample.

CDR1 SEHNR and CDR2 FQNEAQ were looked up in the germline V gene (reference sequence). After removal of 1 base from V and 6 bases from J, the junction retains 10 bases not matched to a gene. Inclusive of the bounding cysteine and phenylalanine, the CDR3 is 16 residues long. Of the read, only the CDR3 DNA is kept; its 48 bases are in frame from base 1. Each collaborating institution followed its own protocols to collect whole blood in K2EDTA tubes. For TCRbeta analysis, collaborator samples were shipped as frozen whole blood, as isolated PBMCs, or as DNA extracted from either sample type. What the study reported, not specific to this receptor: Clinical and demographic metadata were provided uncurated, with the amount varying by source and participant.

Recombination connected TRBV7-9 to TRBJ2-3, with 7 bases matching TRBD2. The receptor was derived from a man in his 70s with active COVID-19. Sequenced: peripheral blood. CDR3 sequence: CASSLVGLGRSDTQYF. The sequence in DNA is TGTGCCAGCAGCTTAGTAGGACTAGGGAGGTCGGATACGCAGTATTTT.